Listed below are T cell receptor beta chains from one sample, sequenced in a study of CD8+ T cells in alopecia areata. Generated by immunoSEQ multiplex PCR, the TCRdb table keeps only in-frame clones and is missing some. The sample carries 98,000 or so clones, approximately 61% recorded once. Sequenced sample: NKG2D-low CD8+ T cells sorted from blood. The source is a human donor with alopecia areata. The CDR3 runs from the conserved cysteine through the conserved F or W. The D gene is left open where the match is weak. For some rows the clone size is stated as once, few or many, or as a class when expanded; others skip it.

len: 16
j_gene: TRBJ2-1
d_gene: TRBD1
v_gene: TRBV5-1
abundance: .
CDR3nt: TGCGCCAGCAGCTTGGGAAAGGGGGCTAAGGCGGATGAGCAGTTCTTC
CDR3aa: CASSLGKGAKADEQFF

len: 14
j_gene: TRBJ1-1
d_gene: .
v_gene: TRBV6-5
abundance: .
CDR3nt: TGTGCCAGCAGTTATGCCGACGGGGGTTATGCGGCTTTCTTT
CDR3aa: CASSYADGGYAAFF

len: 14
j_gene: TRBJ2-3
d_gene: .
v_gene: TRBV2
abundance: few
CDR3nt: TGTGCCAGCAGCGTCCGAAAGCCCACAGATACGCAGTATTTT
CDR3aa: CASSVRKPTDTQYF

len: 12
j_gene: TRBJ1-1
d_gene: .
v_gene: TRBV5-4
abundance: .
CDR3nt: TGTGCCAGCAGCTTGAGGAACACTGAAGCTTTCTTT
CDR3aa: CASSLRNTEAFF

len: 16
j_gene: TRBJ2-2
d_gene: .
v_gene: TRBV9
abundance: .
CDR3nt: TGTGCCAGCAGCCCGAACACTGGTGGATACACCGGGGAGCTGTTTTTT
CDR3aa: CASSPNTGGYTGELFF

len: 14
j_gene: TRBJ1-1
d_gene: .
v_gene: TRBV5-1
abundance: .
CDR3nt: TGCGCCAGCAGCGTGGACGTTATGAACACTGAAGCTTTCTTT
CDR3aa: CASSVDVMNTEAFF

len: 13
j_gene: TRBJ2-7
d_gene: .
v_gene: TRBV11-2
abundance: .
CDR3nt: TGTGCCAGCAGCTTACGCGACAGCTACGAGCAGTACTTC
CDR3aa: CASSLRDSYEQYF

len: 16
j_gene: TRBJ2-7
d_gene: TRBD2
v_gene: TRBV7-8
abundance: .
CDR3nt: TGTGCCAGCAGCTTAGTCGCGTCTAGCGGTTACTACGAGCAGTACTTC
CDR3aa: CASSLVASSGYYEQYF

len: 13
j_gene: TRBJ2-4
d_gene: TRBD1
v_gene: TRBV27
abundance: .
CDR3nt: TGTGCCAGCAGACGGGACAGCACGAACATTCAGTACTTC
CDR3aa: CASRRDSTNIQYF

len: 14
j_gene: TRBJ2-1
d_gene: .
v_gene: TRBV23-1
abundance: .
CDR3nt: TGCGCCAGCAGTCAATCGGAGGCGGACAATGAGCAGTTCTTC
CDR3aa: CASSQSEADNEQFF

len: 13
j_gene: TRBJ1-1
d_gene: .
v_gene: TRBV27
abundance: .
CDR3nt: TGTGCCAGCAGTTTAGGGGCGAACACTGAAGCTTTCTTT
CDR3aa: CASSLGANTEAFF

len: 15
j_gene: TRBJ1-4
d_gene: .
v_gene: TRBV29-1
abundance: few
CDR3nt: TGCAGCGTTGAAGATCCAGGGGATGGTAATGAAAAACTGTTTTTT
CDR3aa: CSVEDPGDGNEKLFF

len: 10
j_gene: TRBJ1-2
d_gene: .
v_gene: TRBV7-9
abundance: .
CDR3nt: TGTGCCAGCAGCTACAATGGCTACACCTTC
CDR3aa: CASSYNGYTF

len: 15
j_gene: TRBJ1-1
d_gene: .
v_gene: TRBV14
abundance: .
CDR3nt: TGTGCCAGCAGCCTCTTAGGACATGGGAACACTGAAGCTTTCTTT
CDR3aa: CASSLLGHGNTEAFF

len: 15
j_gene: TRBJ1-1
d_gene: TRBD1
v_gene: TRBV18
abundance: .
CDR3nt: TGTGCCAGCTCCCCCACACGGACAGGGCGTACTGAAGCTTTCTTT
CDR3aa: CASSPTRTGRTEAFF

len: 12
j_gene: TRBJ1-4
d_gene: .
v_gene: TRBV7-3
abundance: .
CDR3nt: TGTGCCAGCACCAGATACGGGTGGGAACTGTTTTTT
CDR3aa: CASTRYGWELFF

len: 14
j_gene: TRBJ2-1
d_gene: TRBD1
v_gene: TRBV5-6
abundance: .
CDR3nt: TGTGCCAGCAGCTTGGACAGGGGTGGGAATGAGCAGTTCTTC
CDR3aa: CASSLDRGGNEQFF

len: 15
j_gene: TRBJ2-7
d_gene: TRBD1
v_gene: TRBV7-3
abundance: few
CDR3nt: TGTGCCAGCAGCTCCCGGGACAGGGGGGAACGCGAGCAGTACTTC
CDR3aa: CASSSRDRGEREQYF

len: 14
j_gene: TRBJ2-1
d_gene: .
v_gene: TRBV6-5
abundance: .
CDR3nt: TGTGCCAGCAGTTACGAGGTCAGCGGCGTGGAACAGTTCTTC
CDR3aa: CASSYEVSGVEQFF

len: 16
j_gene: TRBJ2-7
d_gene: .
v_gene: TRBV28
abundance: few
CDR3nt: TGTGCCAGCAGTTTATACCCGGGGAGCCCTTACCCCGAGCAGTACTTC
CDR3aa: CASSLYPGSPYPEQYF